The clone carrying this TCR beta chain was counted a single time. The antigen is unknown. This table comes from immunoSEQ multiplex PCR, and its TCRdb copy is limited to in-frame clones, with some not included. Here the sample spans more than 25,000 clones, roughly 83% being singletons. The data are from a study of radiotherapy plus CTLA-4 blockade in lung cancer. Study context: Disease control was seen in around 31% of patients, objective responses in 18%. Overall study results and limits: Response was reportedly best predicted by early blood T cell clone dynamics, with interferon-beta. Radiotherapy was combined with ipilimumab, and tumor-derived TCR clones then expanded in blood.

Germline V gives CDR1 SGHRS, CDR2 YFSETQ. This CDR3 contains 16 residues. V dropped 0 bases and J dropped 8; count of bases not matched to a gene: 8. CTLA-4 blockade with ipilimumab, together with focal radiation, was given to patients with chemo-refractory metastatic non-small-cell lung cancer. This sample comprised peripheral blood, obtained from a patient treated with radiotherapy plus ipilimumab. The receptor's source is a human donor with non-small cell lung cancer that progressed on radiotherapy plus ipilimumab. The chain has TRBV5-1 and TRBJ1-4; 9 positions agree with TRBD1. CDR3 coding DNA: TGCGCCAGCAGCTTGGTACCGGGACAGGGAGACGAAAAACTGTTTTTT. It is translated as CASSLVPGQGDEKLFF.